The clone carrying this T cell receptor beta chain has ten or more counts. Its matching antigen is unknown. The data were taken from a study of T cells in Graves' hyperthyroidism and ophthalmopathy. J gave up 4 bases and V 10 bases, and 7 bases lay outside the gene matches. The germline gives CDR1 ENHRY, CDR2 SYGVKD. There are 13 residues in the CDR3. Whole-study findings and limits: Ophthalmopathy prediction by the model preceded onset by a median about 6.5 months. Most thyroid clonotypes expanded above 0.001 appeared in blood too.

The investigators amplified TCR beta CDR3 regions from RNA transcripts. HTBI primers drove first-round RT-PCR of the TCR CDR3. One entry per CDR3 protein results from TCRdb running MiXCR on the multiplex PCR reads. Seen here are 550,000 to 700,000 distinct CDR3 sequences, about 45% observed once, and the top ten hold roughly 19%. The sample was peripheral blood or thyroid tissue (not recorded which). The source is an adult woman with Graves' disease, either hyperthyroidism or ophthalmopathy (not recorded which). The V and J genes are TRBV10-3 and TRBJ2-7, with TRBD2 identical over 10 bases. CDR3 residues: CATAGGPGYEQYF. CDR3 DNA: TGTGCCACAGCGGGAGGGCCAGGTTACGAGCAGTACTTC.